Presented here are 4 T cell receptor beta chains from one specimen sequenced in a study of cytomegalovirus exposure and HLA in healthy donors. The PCR ran on 60 Vbeta and 13 Jbeta primers. Clones were read by immunoSEQ multiplex PCR, and TCRdb kept only the in-frame ones, dropping some. The sample lists some 150,000 clones; roughly 85% were seen once. Sequences were obtained from PBMCs. Receptors were obtained from a male donor in good health and CMV-seronegative.

The chain joins TRBV10-3 to TRBJ2-5; 9 nucleotides agree with TRBD1. Per germline, CDR1 ENHRY and CDR2 SYGVKD. The CDR3 runs 14 residues. V shed 6 bases, J shed 2 bases, and the junction held 4 bases outside the gene matches. CDR3 region: CAISLGQGQETQYF. CDR3 sequence (DNA): TGTGCCATCAGCCTAGGACAGGGGCAAGAGACCCAGTACTTC.

V and J are TRBV10-3 and TRBJ2-7; perhaps TRBD2 as D (6 bases). The CDR3 runs 17 residues. Germline CDR1 is ENHRY and CDR2 is SYGVKD. Trimming left V 0 bases short and J 0 bases short, with 15 bases between. CDR3: CAISESSSRRDSYEQYF. The DNA for the CDR3 is TGTGCCATCAGTGAGTCTTCGTCCCGGAGGGACTCCTACGAGCAGTACTTC.

This rearrangement joins TRBV5-1 to TRBJ2-7; TRBD2 might be the D (5 bases). The ends were cut back, 4 bases at V and 0 bases at J, with 5 bases in the middle. The CDR3 loop spans 12 amino acids. Germline V gene data show CDR1 as SGHRS and CDR2 as YFSETQ. The CDR3 here is CASSGSSYEQYF. The CDR3 region has the DNA TGCGCCAGCAGCGGGAGCTCCTACGAGCAGTACTTC.

This rearrangement joins TRBV18 to TRBJ2-1; 10 bases match TRBD1. The CDR3 is 15 residues long. Germline V gives CDR1 KGHSH, CDR2 LQKENI. J was trimmed by 8 bases and V by 3 bases; bases with no gene match: 7. CDR3 sequence reads: CASSPRTGGGYEQFF. The CDR3 DNA follows: TGTGCCAGCTCACCGAGGACAGGGGGTGGCTATGAGCAGTTCTTC.